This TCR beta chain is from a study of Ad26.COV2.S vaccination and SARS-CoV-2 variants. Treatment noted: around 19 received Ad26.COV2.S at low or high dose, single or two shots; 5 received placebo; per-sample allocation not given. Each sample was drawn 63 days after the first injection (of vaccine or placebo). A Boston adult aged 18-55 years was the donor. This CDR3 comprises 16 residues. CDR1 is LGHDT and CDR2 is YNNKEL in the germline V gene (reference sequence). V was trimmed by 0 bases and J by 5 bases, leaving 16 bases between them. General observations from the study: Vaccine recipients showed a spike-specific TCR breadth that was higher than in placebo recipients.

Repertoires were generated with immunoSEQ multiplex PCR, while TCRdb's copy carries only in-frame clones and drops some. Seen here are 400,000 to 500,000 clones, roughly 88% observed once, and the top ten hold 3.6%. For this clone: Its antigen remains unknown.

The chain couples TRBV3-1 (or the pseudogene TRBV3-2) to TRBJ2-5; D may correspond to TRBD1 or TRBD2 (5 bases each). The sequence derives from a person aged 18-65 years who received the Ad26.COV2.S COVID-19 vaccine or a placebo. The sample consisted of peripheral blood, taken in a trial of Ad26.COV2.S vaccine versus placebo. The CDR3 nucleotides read TGTGCCAGCAGCCAAGAAGGGGACCACCGCGGGGAGACCCAGTACTTC. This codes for CASSQEGDHRGETQYF.